This T cell receptor (beta chain) was obtained from a study of a mutant IDH1 vaccine in newly diagnosed glioma. Study-wide background: Beginning 4-6 weeks after radiotherapy alone, or with temozolomide cycles, vaccination took place. The sex distribution of treated patients was about 62% male and about 38% female, with a mean age of roughly 40 years. Study results and limitations: Pseudoprogression apparently lacked any relation to changes in top peripheral T cell clonotypes.

Looked up from germline, CDR1 is SGHRS and CDR2 is YFSETQ. The CDR3 length is 14 residues. Trimming left V 5 bases short and J 0 bases short, with 9 bases between. There are a few counts of this clone. Antigen: not known. Additional DNA sequences in this sample encode the identical CDR3. Generated by immunoSEQ multiplex PCR, the TCRdb table keeps only in-frame clones and is missing some. The sample shows 60,000 to 65,000 clones, about four fifths of them seen only once. Indicated time point: week 47, end of study. The investigators gave 300 ug of mutant IDH1 20-mer peptide in each vaccine dose, together with topical imiquimod. There were eight vaccinations for patients, given in weeks 1, 3, 5, 7, 11, 15, 19 and 23.

Sequenced here: PBMCs, sampled from a glioma patient whose treatment included an IDH1 peptide vaccine. This TCR derives from a man aged 30 to 45 with glioma. This rearrangement joins TRBV5-1 to TRBJ1-5; D might be TRBD1 (5 bases). DNA for the CDR3: TGCGCCAGCAGTAGGGACGGTAGCAATCAGCCCCAGCATTTT. Protein product: CASSRDGSNQPQHF.